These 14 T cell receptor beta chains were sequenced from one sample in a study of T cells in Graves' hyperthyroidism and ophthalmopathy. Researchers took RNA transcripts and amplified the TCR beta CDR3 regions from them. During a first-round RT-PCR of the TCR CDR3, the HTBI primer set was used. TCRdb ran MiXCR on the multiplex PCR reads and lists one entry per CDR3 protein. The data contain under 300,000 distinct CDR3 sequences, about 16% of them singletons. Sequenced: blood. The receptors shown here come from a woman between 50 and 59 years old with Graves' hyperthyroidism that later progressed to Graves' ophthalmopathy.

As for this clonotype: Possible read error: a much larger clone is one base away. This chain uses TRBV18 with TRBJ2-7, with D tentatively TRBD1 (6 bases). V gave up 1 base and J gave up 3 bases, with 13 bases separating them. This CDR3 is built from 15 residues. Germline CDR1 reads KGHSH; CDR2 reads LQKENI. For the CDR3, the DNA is TGTGCCAGCTCACCACAGGGGACATCCTTCTACGAGCAGTACTTC. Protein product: CASSPQGTSFYEQYF.

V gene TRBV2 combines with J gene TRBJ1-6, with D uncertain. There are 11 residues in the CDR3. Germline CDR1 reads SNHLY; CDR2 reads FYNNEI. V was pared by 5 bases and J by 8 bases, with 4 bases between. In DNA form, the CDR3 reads TGTGCCAGCAGTCGCGATTCACCCCTCCACTTT. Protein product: CASSRDSPLHF.

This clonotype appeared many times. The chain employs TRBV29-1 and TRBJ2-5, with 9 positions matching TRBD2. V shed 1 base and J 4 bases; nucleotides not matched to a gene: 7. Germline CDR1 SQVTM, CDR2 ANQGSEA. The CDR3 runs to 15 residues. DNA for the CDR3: TGCAGCGTTGAAGCCCGCCCACTAGCGGGAGAGACCCAGTACTTC. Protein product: CSVEARPLAGETQYF.

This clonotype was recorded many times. CDR3 protein: CASSPALRGPKTEKAQHF. CDR3 bases: TGTGCCAGCTCACCCGCCCTTCGGGGACCCAAGACGGAGAAGGCTCAGCATTTT. The chain combines TRBV18 with TRBJ1-5; weak D call: TRBD1 (5 bases). CDR1 and CDR2 from the germline V gene are KGHSH and LQKENI. This CDR3 spans 18 amino acids. The V end was cut by 3 bases, the J end by 13 bases, with 31 bases between.

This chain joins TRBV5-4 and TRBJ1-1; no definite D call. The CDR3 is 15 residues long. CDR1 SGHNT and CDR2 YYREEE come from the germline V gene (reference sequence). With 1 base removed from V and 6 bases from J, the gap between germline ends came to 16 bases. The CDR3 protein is CASSLLGFSRAEAFF. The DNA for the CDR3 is TGTGCCAGCAGCTTGCTGGGTTTCTCTCGGGCTGAAGCTTTCTTT.

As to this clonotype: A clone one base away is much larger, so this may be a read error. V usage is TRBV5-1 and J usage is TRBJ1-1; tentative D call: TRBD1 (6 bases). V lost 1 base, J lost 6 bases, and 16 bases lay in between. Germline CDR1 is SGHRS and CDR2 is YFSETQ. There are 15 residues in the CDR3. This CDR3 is CASSLIQGTQSEAFF. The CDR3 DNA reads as TGCGCCAGCAGCTTGATCCAGGGGACGCAGTCTGAAGCTTTCTTT.

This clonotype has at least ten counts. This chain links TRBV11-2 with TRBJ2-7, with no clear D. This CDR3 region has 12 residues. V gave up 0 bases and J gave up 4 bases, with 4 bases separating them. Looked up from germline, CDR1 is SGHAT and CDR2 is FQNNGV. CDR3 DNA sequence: TGTGCCAGCAGCTTAGATACGTACGAGCAGTACTTC. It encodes CASSLDTYEQYF.

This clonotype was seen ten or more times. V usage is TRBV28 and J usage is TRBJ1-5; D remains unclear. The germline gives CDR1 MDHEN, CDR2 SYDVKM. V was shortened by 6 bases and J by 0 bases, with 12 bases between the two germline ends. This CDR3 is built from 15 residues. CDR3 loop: CASSLSVYSNQPQHF. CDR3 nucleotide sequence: TGTGCCAGCAGCCTATCGGTGTATAGCAATCAGCCCCAGCATTTT.

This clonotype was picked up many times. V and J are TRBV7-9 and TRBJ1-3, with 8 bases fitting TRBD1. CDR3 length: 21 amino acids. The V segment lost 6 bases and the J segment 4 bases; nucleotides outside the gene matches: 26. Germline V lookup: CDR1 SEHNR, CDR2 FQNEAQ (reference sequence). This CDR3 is CASRPGLNTDRGALLGNTIYF. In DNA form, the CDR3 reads TGTGCCAGCAGACCTGGACTAAATACAGACAGGGGCGCCCTCCTCGGAAACACCATATATTTT.

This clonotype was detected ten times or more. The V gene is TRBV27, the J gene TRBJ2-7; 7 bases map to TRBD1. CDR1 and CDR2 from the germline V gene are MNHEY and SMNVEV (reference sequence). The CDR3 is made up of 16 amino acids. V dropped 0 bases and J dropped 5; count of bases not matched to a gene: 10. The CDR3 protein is CASSLSGRGRVDEQYF. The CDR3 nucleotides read TGTGCCAGCAGTTTATCGGGAAGGGGGCGCGTCGACGAGCAGTACTTC.

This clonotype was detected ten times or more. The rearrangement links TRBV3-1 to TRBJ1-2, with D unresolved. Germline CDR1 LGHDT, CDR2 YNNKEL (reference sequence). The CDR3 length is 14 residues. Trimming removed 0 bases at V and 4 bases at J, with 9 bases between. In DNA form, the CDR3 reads TGTGCCAGCAGCCAAGACCCGGGCACCTATGGCTACACCTTC. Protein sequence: CASSQDPGTYGYTF.

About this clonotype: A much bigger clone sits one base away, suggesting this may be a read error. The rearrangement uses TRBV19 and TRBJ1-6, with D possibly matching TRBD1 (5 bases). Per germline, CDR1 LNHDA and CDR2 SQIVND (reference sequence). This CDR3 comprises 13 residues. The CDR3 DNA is TGTGCCAGTACCGCCGACAGAGGTTCACCCCCCCACTTT. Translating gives CASTADRGSPPHF. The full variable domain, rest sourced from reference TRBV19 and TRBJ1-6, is DGGITQSPKYLFRKEGQNVTLSCEQNLNHDAMYWYRQDPGQGLRLIYYSQIVNDFQKGDIAEGYSVSREKKESFPLTVTSAQKNPTAFYLCASTADRGSPPHFGNGTRLTVT.

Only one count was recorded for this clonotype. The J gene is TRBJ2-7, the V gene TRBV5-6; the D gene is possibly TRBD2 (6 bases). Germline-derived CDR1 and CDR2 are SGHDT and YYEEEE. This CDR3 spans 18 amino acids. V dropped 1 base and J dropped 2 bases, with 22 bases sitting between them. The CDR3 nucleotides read TGTGCCAGCAGCTTGAGATCGAGTCTAGTGGGACTTACCTACGAGCAGTACTTC. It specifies CASSLRSSLVGLTYEQYF.

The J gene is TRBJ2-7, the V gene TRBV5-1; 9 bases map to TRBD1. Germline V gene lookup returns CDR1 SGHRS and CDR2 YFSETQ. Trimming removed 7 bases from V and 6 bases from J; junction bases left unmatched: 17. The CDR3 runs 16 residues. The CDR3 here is CASAFPTGQGVLEQYF. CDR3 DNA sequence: TGCGCCAGCGCCTTTCCGACGGGACAGGGAGTCCTCGAGCAGTACTTC.